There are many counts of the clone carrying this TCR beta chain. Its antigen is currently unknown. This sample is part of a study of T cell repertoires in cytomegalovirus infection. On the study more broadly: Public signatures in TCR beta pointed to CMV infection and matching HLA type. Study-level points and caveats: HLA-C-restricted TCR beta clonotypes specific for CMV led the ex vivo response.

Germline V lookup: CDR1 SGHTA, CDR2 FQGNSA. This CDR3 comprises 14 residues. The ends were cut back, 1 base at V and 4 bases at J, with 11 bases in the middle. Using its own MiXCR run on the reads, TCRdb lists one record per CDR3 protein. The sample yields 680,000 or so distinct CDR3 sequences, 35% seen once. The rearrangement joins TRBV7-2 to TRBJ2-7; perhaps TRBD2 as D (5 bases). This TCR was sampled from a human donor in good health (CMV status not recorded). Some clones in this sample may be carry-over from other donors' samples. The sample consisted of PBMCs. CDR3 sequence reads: CASSLGESVYEQYF. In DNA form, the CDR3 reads TGTGCCAGCAGCTTAGGGGAGAGTGTGTACGAGCAGTACTTC.